Shown below are 13 T cell receptor beta chains from a single sample sequenced in a study of OX40 agonist ivuxolimab in advanced cancers. Here immunoSEQ multiplex PCR was the method, and the copy in TCRdb shows in-frame clones only, minus some. Altogether tens of thousands of clones are present, around 81% being singletons, with the ten largest covering almost 4.5%. Here the sequenced sample was CD4+ or CD8+ T cells sorted from blood, taken in a trial of the OX40 agonist ivuxolimab. The receptor source for this set is an adult with an advanced solid tumor such as melanoma, head and neck, liver or kidney cancer.

Comments on this clone: The germline gene is not matched at one end of the junction; a read error may be the cause. The genes are TRBV7-7 and TRBJ2-7; D is possibly TRBD1 (6 bases). The length of the CDR3 is 14 residues. Germline loops: CDR1 SSHAT, CDR2 FNYEAQ (reference sequence). This CDR3 is CASSPSPGTREQYF. Written as DNA, the CDR3 is TGTGCTAGCAGCCCAAGTCCCGGGACACGGGAGCAGTACTTC.

The V call is TRBV2, the J call TRBJ1-5; no reliable D call. Germline V gives CDR1 SNHLY, CDR2 FYNNEI. The CDR3 covers 17 residues. Deletions cut 6 bases from V and 0 bases from J, with 18 bases between. Written as DNA, the CDR3 is TGTGCCAGCAGACGAAGCTTGGAGCGGTATAGCAATCAGCCCCAGCATTTT. It is translated as CASRRSLERYSNQPQHF.

The rearrangement joins TRBV2 to TRBJ2-2; the D gene is possibly TRBD2 (5 bases). Germline loops: CDR1 SNHLY, CDR2 FYNNEI. This CDR3 has 15 amino acids. The V end lost 4 bases, the J end lost 1 base, and 10 bases lay between the germline ends. In DNA form, the CDR3 reads TGTGCCAGCAGTGGGCGGGTGCGGAACACCGGGGAGCTGTTTTTT. Protein product: CASSGRVRNTGELFF.

This clone has just a few counts. The J gene is TRBJ1-3, the V gene TRBV12-5; 9 nucleotides agree with TRBD1. V was clipped by 4 bases and J by 0 bases; unmatched bases: 25. Germline V gene data show CDR1 as LGHNT and CDR2 as FRNRAP. This CDR3 is built from 23 residues. CDR3 in amino acids: CASGYLITITGQGDLGSGNTIYF. CDR3 in DNA: TGTGCTAGTGGTTATCTTATCACTATTACGGGACAGGGTGACCTCGGCTCTGGAAACACCATATATTTT.

The chain combines TRBV7-4 with TRBJ1-1, with D possibly matching TRBD1 (5 bases). V dropped 1 base and J dropped 5 bases, with 11 bases sitting between them. Germline V gives CDR1 SGHVT, CDR2 SQSDAQ. This CDR3 is built from 14 residues. DNA for the CDR3: TGTGCCAGCAGCTTAGGGGGAAGGGGAACTGAAGCTTTCTTT. Protein: CASSLGGRGTEAFF.

The CDR3 DNA sequence: TGTGCCAGCAGTGTAAGGAGCCCCGCTTACGAGCAGTACTTC. Encoded protein: CASSVRSPAYEQYF. The chain joins TRBV2 to TRBJ2-7; D call uncertain. The CDR3 contains 14 residues. Trimming removed 4 bases at V and 4 bases at J, with 14 bases between. From germline, CDR1 is SNHLY and CDR2 FYNNEI.

The genes are TRBV9 and TRBJ2-2; 12 positions match TRBD2. The CDR3 has 18 amino acids. Per germline, CDR1 SGDLS and CDR2 YYNGEE. J lost 2 bases, V lost 0 bases, and 5 bases had no gene match. The CDR3 reads CASSVVASGGVNTGELFF. CDR3 DNA sequence: TGTGCCAGCAGCGTAGTAGCTAGCGGGGGGGTTAACACCGGGGAGCTGTTTTTT.

The CDR3 sequence is CAVSPGPYEQYF. The CDR3 DNA reads TGTGCCGTATCCCCGGGGCCCTACGAGCAGTACTTC. The rearrangement links TRBV6-5 to TRBJ2-7, with D perhaps being TRBD1 or TRBD2 (5 bases each). From germline, CDR1 is MNHEY and CDR2 SVGAGI. Between the trimmed V and J ends, which lost 11 bases and 2 bases, there was a span of 13 bases. This CDR3 is 12 amino acids long.

The chain joins TRBV28 to TRBJ2-2, with D maybe TRBD1 (6 bases). Germline V CDR1 and CDR2: MDHEN, SYDVKM. Trimming pared 1 base from V and 14 bases from J, leaving 20 bases between. There are 15 residues in the CDR3. The CDR3 sequence is CASSLLLGGQNVLFF. CDR3 sequence (DNA): TGTGCCAGCAGTTTATTATTGGGCGGACAGAATGTACTGTTTTTT.

The chain is built from TRBV5-1 and TRBJ1-5; possibly TRBD1 for D (5 bases). Trimming stripped 1 base from V and 2 bases from J, with 10 bases between. Per germline, CDR1 SGHRS and CDR2 YFSETQ. This CDR3 comprises 15 residues. The CDR3 protein is CASSLSGLGNQPQHF. The CDR3, as DNA: TGCGCCAGCAGCTTGTCAGGGTTAGGCAATCAGCCCCAGCATTTT.

The genes are TRBV27 and TRBJ2-5; a possible D gene is TRBD2 (5 bases). This CDR3 has 15 amino acids. Trimming removed 3 bases at V and 8 bases at J, with 19 bases between. Germline loops: CDR1 MNHEY, CDR2 SMNVEV (reference sequence). CDR3 sequence reads: CASSFTSLRTETQYF. Written as DNA, the CDR3 is TGTGCCAGCAGTTTCACCTCCCTGAGGACTGAAACCCAGTACTTC.

The chain uses TRBV19 and TRBJ1-2; a weak D match, TRBD1 (5 bases). The germline V gene encodes CDR1 LNHDA and CDR2 SQIVND (reference sequence). This CDR3 spans 17 amino acids. V lost 9 bases, J lost 2 bases, and 25 bases lay in between. The CDR3 spells CASTGRLTTETNYGYTF. Written as DNA, the CDR3 is TGTGCCAGCACAGGCCGGCTTACGACAGAAACGAACTATGGCTACACCTTC.

The V gene is TRBV19, the J gene TRBJ1-5, with D tentatively TRBD1 (5 bases). The CDR3 is 15 residues long. Trimming shortened V by 8 bases and J by 1 base, and 15 bases separated the two germline ends. Germline loops: CDR1 LNHDA, CDR2 SQIVND (reference sequence). CDR3 DNA sequence: TGTGCCAGTTCGAGGCGGGGGGAAAGCAATCAGCCCCAGCATTTT. The encoded protein is CASSRRGESNQPQHF.